The rows below give T cell receptor beta chains drawn from one sample of a study of cytomegalovirus exposure and HLA in healthy donors. Assay used: immunoSEQ multiplex PCR; TCRdb lists only in-frame clones, some missing. The sample's table shows about 200,000 clones. Sequenced: PBMCs. Source of these receptors: a girl aged 2-10 years in good health and CMV-seropositive. Each CDR3 is given with its conserved first and last residue. The D gene is left open where the match is weak.

D gene,V gene,J gene,CDR3 protein,CDR3 DNA
NA,TRBV6-4,TRBJ1-2,CASSDSGDGYTF,TGTGCCAGCAGTGATTCGGGGGATGGCTACACCTTC
NA,TRBV10-3,TRBJ2-7,CAISDSGTSYEQYF,TGTGCCATCAGTGATTCCGGGACATCTTACGAGCAGTACTTC
TRBD2,TRBV5-6,TRBJ2-1,CASSLVSSGEQFF,TGTGCCAGCAGCTTGGTTTCTAGCGGTGAGCAGTTCTTC
NA,TRBV7-6,TRBJ2-1,CASSLVKGGIGTYNEQFF,TGTGCCAGCAGCTTAGTTAAAGGCGGGATTGGTACCTACAATGAGCAGTTCTTC
NA,TRBV7-2,TRBJ1-6,CASSLEQGPNSPLHF,TGTGCCAGCAGCTTAGAACAGGGACCGAATTCACCCCTCCACTTT
NA,TRBV29-1,TRBJ2-1,CSVGSADEQFF,TGCAGCGTTGGTAGCGCCGATGAGCAGTTCTTC
NA,TRBV5-1,TRBJ2-7,CASSLEPWDGVEGVSYEQYF,TGCGCCAGCAGCTTGGAACCATGGGACGGCGTTGAGGGGGTCTCCTACGAGCAGTACTTC
TRBD2,TRBV5-1,TRBJ2-5,CASSSMLAGVQETQYF,TGCGCCAGCAGCTCTATGCTAGCGGGGGTCCAAGAGACCCAGTACTTC
NA,TRBV7-8,TRBJ1-5,CASSSRQDLNYQPQHF,TGTGCCAGCAGCTCCCGACAGGATCTTAATTATCAGCCCCAGCATTTT
NA,TRBV25-1,TRBJ1-5,CASSDRGRQPQHF,TGTGCCAGCAGTGACAGGGGCCGACAGCCCCAGCATTTT
NA,TRBV28,TRBJ2-7,CASSPDYRNYEQYF,TGTGCCAGCAGTCCGGACTACCGAAACTACGAGCAGTACTTC
NA,TRBV12-5,TRBJ1-1,CASGLRRSLGKLNTEAFF,TGTGCTAGTGGTTTGCGCCGTTCTTTGGGCAAATTGAACACTGAAGCTTTCTTT
TRBD1,TRBV19,TRBJ2-3,CASSLLPSGQGGDTQYF,TGTGCCAGTAGTCTTCTCCCCTCTGGACAGGGTGGAGATACGCAGTATTTT
TRBD1,TRBV28,TRBJ1-5,CASSFGGYGQGREYSNQPQHF,TGTGCCAGCAGTTTTGGGGGGTATGGACAGGGGAGAGAATATAGCAATCAGCCCCAGCATTTT
TRBD1,TRBV6-1,TRBJ2-7,CASSGRVPGQVIHEQYF,TGTGCCAGCAGTGGAAGAGTCCCGGGACAGGTTATCCACGAGCAGTACTTC
TRBD2,TRBV6-6,TRBJ2-5,CASTREGGTQYF,TGTGCCAGCACTCGGGAGGGGGGGACCCAGTACTTC
TRBD1,TRBV14,TRBJ1-2,CASSQDSTGVNGYTF,TGTGCCAGCAGCCAAGATTCTACAGGGGTGAATGGCTACACCTTC
TRBD2,TRBV6-5,TRBJ2-7,CASSYSAGSSYEQYF,TGTGCCAGCAGTTACTCAGCGGGGTCTTCCTACGAGCAGTACTTC
TRBD2,TRBV27,TRBJ2-1,CASSLGLAGEWGYNEQFF,TGTGCCAGCAGTCTGGGACTAGCGGGAGAGTGGGGGTACAATGAGCAGTTCTTC
NA,TRBV6-5,TRBJ2-2,CASSYDIVNTGELFF,TGTGCCAGCAGTTACGACATTGTGAACACCGGGGAGCTGTTTTTT
TRBD1,TRBV7-9,TRBJ1-1,CASSYIRGTGLNTEAFF,TGTGCCAGCAGCTATATTCGGGGGACAGGCCTGAACACTGAAGCTTTCTTT
NA,TRBV6-5,TRBJ1-3,CASSLDPGNTIYF,TGTGCCAGCAGTTTGGACCCAGGGAACACCATATATTTT
NA,TRBV7-9,TRBJ1-1,CASSPKDMNTEAFF,TGTGCCAGCAGCCCAAAGGACATGAACACTGAAGCTTTCTTT
TRBD2,TRBV28,TRBJ2-7,CASSFERGSSYEQYF,TGTGCCAGCAGTTTCGAGCGGGGGAGCTCCTACGAGCAGTACTTC
TRBD1,TRBV19,TRBJ2-7,CASSARGLAYEQYF,TGTGCCAGTAGTGCCAGGGGGCTGGCCTACGAGCAGTACTTC
NA,TRBV30,TRBJ2-7,CAWSAQVSYEQYF,TGTGCCTGGAGTGCTCAGGTATCCTACGAGCAGTACTTC
NA,TRBV7-7,TRBJ2-7,CASSLVEAHEQYF,TGTGCTAGCAGCTTAGTTGAGGCCCACGAGCAGTACTTC
NA,TRBV4-1,TRBJ2-3,CASSGGGPLTDTQYF,TGCGCCAGCAGCGGGGGAGGCCCCCTCACAGATACGCAGTATTTT
TRBD1,TRBV5-1,TRBJ1-1,CASSREGQSNTEAFF,TGCGCCAGCAGCCGGGAGGGACAGTCGAACACTGAAGCTTTCTTT
NA,TRBV7-2,TRBJ2-7,CASSSSVGSYEQYF,TGTGCCAGCAGCTCTAGTGTTGGCTCCTACGAGCAGTACTTC
TRBD1,TRBV7-2,TRBJ1-5,CASSSPGQGYQPQHF,TGTGCCAGCAGCTCTCCGGGACAGGGATATCAGCCCCAGCATTTT
TRBD2,TRBV4-2,TRBJ2-3,CASSQEEGGPDTQYF,TGTGCCAGCAGCCAAGAGGAGGGAGGGCCAGATACGCAGTATTTT
TRBD1,TRBV7-6,TRBJ2-7,CASSLGTAYEQYF,TGTGCCAGCAGCCTCGGGACAGCCTACGAGCAGTACTTC
NA,TRBV28,TRBJ2-7,CASSLWGREQYF,TGTGCCAGCAGTCTATGGGGCCGCGAGCAGTACTTC
TRBD2,TRBV27,TRBJ2-1,CASRLAGTNHEQFF,TGTGCCAGCAGATTAGCGGGAACAAATCATGAGCAGTTCTTC
NA,TRBV7-9,TRBJ2-1,CASSLVGDEQFF,TGTGCCAGCAGCTTAGTCGGGGATGAGCAGTTCTTC
TRBD1,TRBV6-1,TRBJ1-1,CASSEAGDRPVGAFF,TGTGCCAGCAGTGAAGCGGGGGACAGGCCCGTCGGAGCTTTCTTT
NA,TRBV28,TRBJ1-4,CASSGTFDILDEKLFF,TGTGCCAGCAGTGGGACTTTTGACATCCTAGATGAAAAACTGTTTTTT
NA,TRBV18,TRBJ1-2,CASSPISRGSGNYGYTF,TGTGCCAGCTCACCAATTAGTCGAGGGTCGGGGAACTATGGCTACACCTTC
TRBD1,TRBV14,TRBJ2-5,CASSPTGVEETQYF,TGTGCCAGCAGCCCGACAGGGGTTGAAGAGACCCAGTACTTC
NA,TRBV5-6,TRBJ1-1,CASSFRGTEAFF,TGTGCCAGCAGCTTCAGGGGCACTGAAGCTTTCTTT
NA,TRBV10-3,TRBJ1-3,CAISQVLLQGSGNTIYF,TGTGCCATCAGTCAAGTCCTCTTACAGGGCTCTGGAAACACCATATATTTT
NA,TRBV28,TRBJ2-7,CASSSRGELVF,TGTGCCAGCAGTTCCAGGGGGGAATTAGTCTTC
NA,TRBV30,TRBJ2-7,CAWSRRWTASPDEQYF,TGTGCCTGGAGCCGAAGGTGGACAGCCTCCCCTGACGAGCAGTACTTC
TRBD2,TRBV7-9,TRBJ2-1,CASSLALGGLAGPNEQLF,TGTGCCAGCAGCTTAGCCCTGGGCGGGTTAGCGGGACCAAATGAGCAGCTCTTC
TRBD2,TRBV6-5,TRBJ2-5,CASRLAGVETQYF,TGTGCCAGCAGGCTAGCGGGAGTGGAGACCCAGTACTTC
NA,TRBV14,TRBJ2-5,CASSQGFSGQETQYF,TGTGCCAGCAGCCAAGGCTTCAGCGGCCAAGAGACCCAGTACTTC
NA,TRBV7-2,TRBJ2-5,CASSRQVWETQYF,TGTGCCAGCAGCCGACAGGTTTGGGAGACCCAGTACTTC
NA,TRBV2,TRBJ2-7,CASSSDNYEQYF,TGTGCCAGCAGTTCGGACAACTACGAGCAGTACTTC
NA,TRBV28,TRBJ1-1,CASSSGQNTEAFF,TGTGCCAGCAGTTCGGGACAAAACACTGAAGCTTTCTTT
NA,TRBV19,TRBJ2-7,CASSRGYEQYF,TGTGCCAGTAGCCGGGGATACGAGCAGTACTTC
TRBD1,TRBV5-4,TRBJ2-5,CASSQGQQETQYF,TGTGCCAGCAGCCAGGGACAGCAAGAGACCCAGTACTTC
TRBD2,TRBV6-1,TRBJ2-1,CASSPTSGRGEQFF,TGTGCCAGCAGTCCCACTAGCGGGAGGGGTGAGCAGTTCTTC